This is a list of T cell receptor beta chains from one sample in a study of beta chain features in type 1 diabetes. TCRdb's table, derived via immunoSEQ multiplex PCR, lists solely in-frame clones and lacks some. The sample gives around 280,000 clones, approximately 15% of which show up once; 0.015% is in the top ten. What was sequenced was naive CD4+ T cells from blood. Receptors were obtained from a man younger than 35 with type 1 diabetes. The CDR3 runs from the conserved cysteine through the conserved F or W. Each record gives: D gene, J gene, clone size, V gene, CDR3 protein, CDR3 DNA. The D gene is left open where the match is weak. A clone size is listed for some rows: how often the clone was seen (once, few, many), or a class if it is expanded.

TRBD1	TRBJ1-2	NA	TRBV4-3	CASSLGQAGGYGYTF	TGCGCCAGCAGCCTCGGACAGGCCGGGGGTTATGGCTACACCTTC
TRBD2	TRBJ2-5	NA	TRBV7-2	CASSLVTGGQQTQYF	TGTGCCAGCAGCTTGGTAACGGGGGGGCAGCAGACCCAGTACTTC
NA	TRBJ1-1	NA	TRBV29-1	CSVATGNTEAFF	TGCAGCGTAGCTACAGGGAACACTGAAGCTTTCTTT
NA	TRBJ1-1	NA	TRBV4-2	CASSREQMNTEAFF	TGTGCCAGCAGCCGAGAACAGATGAACACTGAAGCTTTCTTT
NA	TRBJ1-3	NA	TRBV6-5	CASLGLGGNTIYF	TGTGCCAGCCTTGGACTCGGGGGAAACACCATATATTTT
TRBD2	TRBJ2-3	NA	TRBV2	CASSVFSGSADTQYF	TGTGCCAGCAGTGTATTTAGCGGGAGCGCAGATACGCAGTATTTT
NA	TRBJ2-1	NA	TRBV9	CASSVGLDRTMEQFF	TGTGCCAGCAGCGTAGGCTTAGACAGGACAATGGAGCAGTTCTTC
NA	TRBJ2-1	few	TRBV29-1	CSVDPPDNEQFF	TGCAGCGTTGACCCCCCTGACAATGAGCAGTTCTTC
TRBD2	TRBJ2-7	NA	TRBV9	CASSVSGLASSEQYF	TGTGCCAGCAGCGTTTCGGGACTAGCGTCTTCCGAGCAGTACTTC
NA	TRBJ2-7	few	TRBV15	CATSRAGYEQYF	TGTGCCACCAGCAGAGCGGGTTACGAGCAGTACTTC
NA	TRBJ2-3	few	TRBV27	CASRGSTDTQYF	TGTGCCAGCAGGGGCAGCACAGATACGCAGTATTTT
TRBD1	TRBJ1-2	NA	TRBV5-4	CASSLGQGDYGYTF	TGTGCCAGCAGCTTGGGACAGGGGGACTATGGCTACACCTTC
NA	TRBJ2-7	few	TRBV5-1	CASSTDRLSYEQYF	TGCGCCAGCAGCACAGACAGGTTATCCTACGAGCAGTACTTC
NA	TRBJ1-1	NA	TRBV30	CAWRPVNTEAFF	TGTGCCTGGAGGCCGGTGAACACTGAAGCTTTCTTT
NA	TRBJ2-4	few	TRBV18	CASSPPGENIQYF	TGTGCCAGCTCACCACCGGGCGAAAACATTCAGTACTTC
TRBD2	TRBJ2-7	NA	TRBV30	CAWSSGLAGGDEQYF	TGTGCCTGGAGCTCCGGACTAGCGGGAGGAGACGAGCAGTACTTC
TRBD2	TRBJ2-1	few	TRBV7-2	CASSLVGTSARNEQFF	TGTGCCAGCAGCTTAGTCGGGACTAGTGCCCGCAATGAGCAGTTCTTC
NA	TRBJ2-7	NA	TRBV11-2	CASSSVLSYEQYF	TGTGCCAGCAGCTCTGTACTTTCCTACGAGCAGTACTTC
TRBD1	TRBJ1-2	few	TRBV29-1	CSVEDYDRAFGGYTF	TGCAGCGTTGAAGATTATGACAGGGCTTTTGGGGGCTACACCTTC
TRBD1	TRBJ2-3	few	TRBV29-1	CSGGTDHTDTQYF	TGCAGCGGAGGGACAGACCATACAGATACGCAGTATTTT
NA	TRBJ1-1	few	TRBV9	CASSPWRGGEAFF	TGTGCCAGCAGCCCCTGGCGGGGGGGTGAAGCTTTCTTT
TRBD1	TRBJ1-2	few	TRBV29-1	CSVDGTGGNYGYTF	TGCAGCGTTGACGGGACAGGGGGAAACTATGGCTACACCTTC
TRBD1	TRBJ1-2	few	TRBV28	CASRQTGVQWGYTF	TGTGCCAGCAGACAAACAGGGGTTCAGTGGGGCTACACCTTC
NA	TRBJ1-1	NA	TRBV18	CASSPRQANTEAFF	TGTGCCAGCTCACCTAGACAGGCCAACACTGAAGCTTTCTTT
TRBD1	TRBJ1-5	NA	TRBV7-2	CASTSGQGDQPQHF	TGTGCCAGCACCTCGGGACAGGGGGATCAGCCCCAGCATTTT
NA	TRBJ2-7	few	TRBV7-2	CASSLRPGQSRDYEQYF	TGTGCCAGCAGCTTACGACCCGGACAGTCCCGCGATTACGAGCAGTACTTC
TRBD1	TRBJ1-2	NA	TRBV4-3	CASSQALIGTGVGGYTF	TGCGCCAGCAGCCAAGCACTCATAGGGACAGGGGTAGGCGGCTACACCTTC
TRBD1	TRBJ1-1	NA	TRBV27	CASSQGQGAANTEAFF	TGTGCCAGCAGTCAAGGACAGGGGGCCGCGAACACTGAAGCTTTCTTT
NA	TRBJ2-2	few	TRBV5-1	CASSLVGGGAAGELFF	TGCGCCAGCAGCTTGGTTGGAGGGGGCGCGGCCGGGGAGCTGTTTTTT
TRBD2	TRBJ2-7	NA	TRBV19	CASSPRTSGLYEQYF	TGTGCCAGTAGCCCGCGGACTAGCGGCCTCTACGAGCAGTACTTC
NA	TRBJ2-5	few	TRBV19	CASSPRGSETQYF	TGTGCCAGTAGTCCCCGGGGGTCGGAGACCCAGTACTTC
TRBD1	TRBJ2-7	few	TRBV28	CASRGGGQGTHEQYF	TGTGCCAGCAGGGGGGGAGGACAGGGGACACACGAGCAGTACTTC
TRBD2	TRBJ2-2	few	TRBV15	CATSGYAASGGTGELFF	TGTGCCACCAGCGGCTATGCTGCTAGCGGGGGCACCGGGGAGCTGTTTTTT
TRBD1	TRBJ2-1	NA	TRBV15	CATSRGGTGGYNEQFF	TGTGCCACCAGCAGAGGAGGGACAGGGGGGTACAATGAGCAGTTCTTC
NA	TRBJ2-6	NA	TRBV7-2	CASSPISGANVLTF	TGTGCCAGCAGCCCAATCTCTGGGGCCAACGTCCTGACTTTC
TRBD1	TRBJ1-5	NA	TRBV7-2	CASSLEDRFNQPQHF	TGTGCCAGCAGCTTAGAGGACAGGTTTAATCAGCCCCAGCATTTT
TRBD2	TRBJ2-7	NA	TRBV7-2	CASSLVAGGSYEQYF	TGTGCCAGCAGCTTAGTAGCGGGGGGGTCCTACGAGCAGTACTTC
NA	TRBJ1-2	NA	TRBV9	CASSVGIGGYTF	TGTGCCAGCAGCGTAGGTATCGGGGGCTACACCTTC
TRBD1	TRBJ2-7	NA	TRBV7-8	CASSVYRGTHEQYF	TGTGCCAGCAGCGTATACAGGGGTACCCACGAGCAGTACTTC
NA	TRBJ1-2	NA	TRBV2	CASSEPGGGGTF	TGTGCCAGCAGTGAACCCGGGGGGGGCGGAACCTTC
TRBD2	TRBJ2-1	few	TRBV28	CASRDAGGYNEQFF	TGTGCCAGCAGGGATGCGGGGGGTTACAATGAGCAGTTCTTC
TRBD1	TRBJ1-1	NA	TRBV2	CASSHATGAFEAFF	TGTGCCAGCAGTCACGCAACAGGGGCGTTTGAAGCTTTCTTT
NA	TRBJ2-1	NA	TRBV28	CASSAFSSYNEQFF	TGTGCCAGCAGCGCCTTTAGCTCCTACAATGAGCAGTTCTTC
NA	TRBJ1-6	NA	TRBV6-6	CASSSATGQRYSPLHF	TGTGCCAGCAGTTCTGCGACCGGACAGAGATACTCACCCCTCCACTTT
TRBD1	TRBJ2-2	few	TRBV28	CASSMGMDRGRTELFF	TGTGCCAGCAGCATGGGAATGGACAGGGGGCGCACGGAGCTGTTTTTT
NA	TRBJ1-1	NA	TRBV6-6	CASSSRRTEAFF	TGTGCCAGCAGTTCCCGGAGGACTGAAGCTTTCTTT